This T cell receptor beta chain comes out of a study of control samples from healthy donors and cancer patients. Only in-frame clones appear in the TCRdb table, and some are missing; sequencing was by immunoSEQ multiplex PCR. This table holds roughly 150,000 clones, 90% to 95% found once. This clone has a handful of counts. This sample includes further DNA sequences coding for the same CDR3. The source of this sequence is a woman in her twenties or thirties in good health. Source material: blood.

The CDR3 sequence: CASSLAGLSSGNTIYF. Here the CDR3 DNA reads TGTGCCAGCAGCTTAGCGGGGCTCAGCTCTGGAAACACCATATATTTT. The V and J genes are TRBV7-9 and TRBJ1-3; tentative D call: TRBD1 (5 bases). Germline V lookup: CDR1 SEHNR, CDR2 FQNEAQ (reference sequence). V was pared by 0 bases and J by 0 bases, with 9 bases between. CDR3 length: 16 residues.